This TCR beta chain was captured by sequencing in a study of metastatic and nonmetastatic thyroid tumors. Study results and limitations: Reportedly, malignant thyroid tumors had significantly higher TCR beta diversity than benign nodules, in blood and tumor.

This clone was seen just once. Its antigen is still unknown. Original handling: Built for papillary thyroid cancer, a distant-metastasis classifier drew on CDR3 differences across clinicopathological groups. With MiXCR, TCRdb called clones anew from the PCR reads. These V and J calls derive from TCRdb rather than the authors' analysis. The sample has 25,000 to 35,000 clones; 20% to 25% are singletons. The germline CDR1 and CDR2 sequences are LNHNV and YYDKDF (reference sequence). Trimming cost V 1 base and J 4 bases; bases outside gene matches: 15. This CDR3 is 20 amino acids long. The entire patient cohort was treatment-naive prior to thyroid surgery.

The sequencing sample was made of blood. The genes are TRBV15 and TRBJ2-2, with 10 positions matching TRBD2. The origin of this receptor is a female donor with papillary thyroid cancer or a benign thyroid nodule (not recorded which). Some clones in this sample may be carry-over from other donors' samples. CDR3 DNA: TGTGCCACCAGCAGAGGAGCTTACAGCGGGGGGGCCGTAGTCACCGGGGAGCTGTTTTTT. Its translation: CATSRGAYSGGAVVTGELFF.